The present entry profiles one T cell receptor (beta chain) with its context. The data originate from a study of cytomegalovirus exposure and HLA in healthy donors. The germline V gene has CDR1 SGHRS and CDR2 YFSETQ. With 4 bases removed from V and 7 bases from J, the gap between germline ends came to 14 bases. This CDR3 comprises 14 residues. It was with 60 Vbeta and 13 Jbeta primers that the PCR ran. TCRdb's copy holds only in-frame clones and misses some; the assay was immunoSEQ multiplex PCR. The table records 150,000 to 200,000 clones, 82% of them present only once. Input material: PBMCs. The sequence came from a girl aged 10 to 17 in good health and CMV-seropositive. The chain uses TRBV5-1 and TRBJ2-2, with D possibly TRBD2 on 5 matching bases. Written as DNA, the CDR3 is TGCGCCAGCAGCCCATCGACGGCGGGCGGGGAGCTGTTTTTT. It is translated as CASSPSTAGGELFF.